This TCR beta chain was observed in a study of T cell clonality in common variable immunodeficiency. The study, taken as a whole, reports: Shared TCRbeta clones were fewer between CVID subjects than controls. TCRbeta clonality was increased in CVID versus healthy controls.

Each donor provided roughly 5 to 8 ml of heparinized whole blood. This clone has only a few counts. Its antigen is not known. Sequencing used immunoSEQ multiplex PCR; TCRdb keeps in-frame clones, though not all of them. Listed for the sample are around 30,000 clones, none seen a single time. The sequence was obtained from a person aged 18 to 70 in good health. Source material: peripheral blood mononuclear cells.

CDR3 DNA, as far as it was read: TGTGCCAGCAGCCCTCGTTTGGGCAAGGAGACG. It yields the protein CASSPRLGKET. The CDR3 in full is CASSPRLGKETQYF. The chain joins TRBV7-9 to TRBJ2-3; no clear D. The read terminates 3 residues ahead of where the CDR3 ends, so the germline J gene completes it. Germline V gene sequence: CDR1 SEHNR, CDR2 FQNEAQ (reference sequence). The CDR3 consists of 14 residues.